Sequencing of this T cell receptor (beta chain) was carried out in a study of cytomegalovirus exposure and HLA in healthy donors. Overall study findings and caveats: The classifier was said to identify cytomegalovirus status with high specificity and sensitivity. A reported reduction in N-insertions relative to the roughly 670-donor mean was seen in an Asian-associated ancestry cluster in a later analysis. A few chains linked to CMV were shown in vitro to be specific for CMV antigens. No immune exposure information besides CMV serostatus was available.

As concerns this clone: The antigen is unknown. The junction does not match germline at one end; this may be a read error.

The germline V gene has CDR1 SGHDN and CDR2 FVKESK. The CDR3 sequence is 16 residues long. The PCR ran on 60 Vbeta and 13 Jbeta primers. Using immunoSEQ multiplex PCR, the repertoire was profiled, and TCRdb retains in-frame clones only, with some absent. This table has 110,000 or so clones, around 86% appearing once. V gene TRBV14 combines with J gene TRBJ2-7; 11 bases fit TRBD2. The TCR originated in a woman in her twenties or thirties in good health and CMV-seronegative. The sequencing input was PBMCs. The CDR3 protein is CASSQRGLADSCEQYF. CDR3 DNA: TGTGCCAGCAGCCAGAGGGGACTAGCGGACTCCTGCGAGCAGTACTTC.